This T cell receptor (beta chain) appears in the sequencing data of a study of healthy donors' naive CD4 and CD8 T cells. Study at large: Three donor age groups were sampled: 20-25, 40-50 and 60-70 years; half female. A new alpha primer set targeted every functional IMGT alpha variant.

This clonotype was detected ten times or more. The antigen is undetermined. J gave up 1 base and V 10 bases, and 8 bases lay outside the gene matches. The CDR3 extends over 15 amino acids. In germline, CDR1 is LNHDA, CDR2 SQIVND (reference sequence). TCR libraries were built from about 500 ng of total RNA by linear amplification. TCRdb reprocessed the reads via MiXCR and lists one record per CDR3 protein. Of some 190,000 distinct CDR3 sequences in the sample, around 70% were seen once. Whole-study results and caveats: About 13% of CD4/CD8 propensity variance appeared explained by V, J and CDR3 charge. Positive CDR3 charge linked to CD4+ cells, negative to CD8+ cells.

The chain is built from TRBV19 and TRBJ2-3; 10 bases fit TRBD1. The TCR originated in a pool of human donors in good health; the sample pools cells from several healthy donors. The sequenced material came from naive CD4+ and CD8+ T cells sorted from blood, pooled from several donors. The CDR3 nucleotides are TGTGCCATCGCGGCCGGGACAGGGGGCACAGATACGCAGTATTTT. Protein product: CAIAAGTGGTDTQYF.